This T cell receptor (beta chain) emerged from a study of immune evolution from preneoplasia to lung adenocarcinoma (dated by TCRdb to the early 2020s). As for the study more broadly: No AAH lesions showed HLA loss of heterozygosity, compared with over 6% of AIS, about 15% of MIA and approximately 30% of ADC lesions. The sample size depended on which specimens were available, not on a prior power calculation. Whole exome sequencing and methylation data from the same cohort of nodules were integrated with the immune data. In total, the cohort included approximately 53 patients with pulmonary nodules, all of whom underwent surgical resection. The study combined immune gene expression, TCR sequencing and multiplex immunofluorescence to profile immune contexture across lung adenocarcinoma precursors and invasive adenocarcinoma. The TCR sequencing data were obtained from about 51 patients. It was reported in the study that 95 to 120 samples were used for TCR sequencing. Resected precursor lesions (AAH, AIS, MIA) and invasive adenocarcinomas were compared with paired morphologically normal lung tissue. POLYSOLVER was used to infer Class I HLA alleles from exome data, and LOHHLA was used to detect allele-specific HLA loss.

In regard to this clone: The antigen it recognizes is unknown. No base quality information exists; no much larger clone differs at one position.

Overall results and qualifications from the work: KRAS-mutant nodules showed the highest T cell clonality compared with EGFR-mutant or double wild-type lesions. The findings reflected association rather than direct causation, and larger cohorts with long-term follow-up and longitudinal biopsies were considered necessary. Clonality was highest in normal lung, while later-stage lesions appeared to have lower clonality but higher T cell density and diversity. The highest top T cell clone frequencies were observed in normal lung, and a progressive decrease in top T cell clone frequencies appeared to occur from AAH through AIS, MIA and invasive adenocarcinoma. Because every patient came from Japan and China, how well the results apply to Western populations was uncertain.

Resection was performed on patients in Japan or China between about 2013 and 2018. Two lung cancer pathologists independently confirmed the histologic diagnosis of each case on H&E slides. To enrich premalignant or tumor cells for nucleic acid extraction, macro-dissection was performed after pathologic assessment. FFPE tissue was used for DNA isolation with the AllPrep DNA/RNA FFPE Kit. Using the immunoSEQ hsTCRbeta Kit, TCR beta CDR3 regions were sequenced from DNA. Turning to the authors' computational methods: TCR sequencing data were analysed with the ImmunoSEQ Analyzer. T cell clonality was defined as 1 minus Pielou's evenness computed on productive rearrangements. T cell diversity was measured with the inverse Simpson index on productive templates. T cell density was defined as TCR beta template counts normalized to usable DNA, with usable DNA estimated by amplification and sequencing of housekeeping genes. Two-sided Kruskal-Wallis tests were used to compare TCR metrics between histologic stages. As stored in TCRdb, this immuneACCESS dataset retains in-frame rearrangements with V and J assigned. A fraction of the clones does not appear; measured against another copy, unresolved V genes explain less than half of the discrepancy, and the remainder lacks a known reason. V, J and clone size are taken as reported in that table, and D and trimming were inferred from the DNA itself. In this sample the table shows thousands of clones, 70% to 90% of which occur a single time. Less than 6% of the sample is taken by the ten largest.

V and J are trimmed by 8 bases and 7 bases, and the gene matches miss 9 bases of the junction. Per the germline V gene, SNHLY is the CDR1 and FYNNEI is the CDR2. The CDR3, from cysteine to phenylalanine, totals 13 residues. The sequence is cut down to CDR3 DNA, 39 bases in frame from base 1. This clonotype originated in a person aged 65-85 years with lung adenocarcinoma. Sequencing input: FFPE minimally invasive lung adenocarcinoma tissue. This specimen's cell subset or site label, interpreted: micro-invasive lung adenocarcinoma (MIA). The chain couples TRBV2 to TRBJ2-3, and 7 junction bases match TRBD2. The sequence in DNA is TGTGCCAGCGCCGGGACTACCAAGAATACGCAGTATTTT. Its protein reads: CASAGTTKNTQYF.